This TCR beta chain was observed in a study of T cell repertoires in cytomegalovirus infection. The sample holds many counts of this clonotype. TCRdb reprocessed the reads via MiXCR and lists one record per CDR3 protein. The sample lists hundreds of thousands of distinct CDR3 sequences; around 10% were seen once. This CDR3 comprises 15 residues. Germline trimming cut 5 bases from V and 7 bases from J; bases unmatched to any gene: 7. Germline assignment: CDR1 MNHNY and CDR2 SVGAGI (reference sequence). This sequence was found in a human donor in good health (CMV status not recorded). Some clones in this sample may be carry-over from other donors' samples. Input material: PBMCs. The V gene is TRBV6-6, the J gene TRBJ2-5; 13 nucleotides line up with TRBD2. The CDR3 protein is CASSPLGTSGATQYF. DNA for the CDR3: TGTGCCAGCAGTCCCCTCGGGACTAGCGGGGCGACCCAGTACTTC.